These 28 T cell receptor beta chains originate from one sample sequenced in a study of T cell responses to AZD1222 COVID-19 vaccine. TCRdb's table, derived via immunoSEQ multiplex PCR, lists solely in-frame clones and lacks some. This sample has fewer than 120,000 clones, with 88% found just once. Sequences were derived from peripheral blood, sampled on day 0 of AZD1222 vaccination. Receptor source: an adult in good health.

This clone was seen a handful of times. The DNA for the CDR3 is TGTGCCAGCAGCTTGAATAGGGAAAACTATGGCTACACCTTC. It yields the protein CASSLNRENYGYTF. The chain carries TRBV5-5 and TRBJ1-2, with unresolved D. Germline V gene lookup returns CDR1 SGHKS and CDR2 YYEKEE (reference sequence). The CDR3 runs 14 residues. V was clipped by 1 base and J by 2 bases, with 9 bases between them.

The rearrangement joins TRBV5-1 to TRBJ1-3; no clear D gene. CDR1 SGHRS and CDR2 YFSETQ come from the germline V gene. Trimming stripped 4 bases from V and 0 bases from J, with 8 bases between. The CDR3 totals 14 residues. The CDR3 coding sequence is TGCGCCAGCAGCCATGCAAGCTCTGGAAACACCATATATTTT. Amino acids: CASSHASSGNTIYF.

This chain links TRBV3-1 (or the pseudogene TRBV3-2) with TRBJ2-5; D not certain. Germline CDR1 LGHDT, CDR2 YNNKEL (reference sequence). The CDR3 length is 17 residues. V was clipped by 2 bases and J by 5 bases, with 21 bases between them. CDR3 nucleotide sequence: TGTGCCAGCAGCCAATTGCTCCCCGGGCAGGTGGTGGAGACCCAGTACTTC. Translated: CASSQLLPGQVVETQYF.

V usage is TRBV10-3 and J usage is TRBJ1-1; possibly TRBD1 for D (5 bases). The CDR3 is 13 amino acids. The V gene's germline CDR1 is ENHRY and CDR2 SYGVKD. Trimming left V 9 bases short and J 2 bases short, with 13 bases between. Here the CDR3 DNA reads TGTGCCATACGGGACGGATTCAACACTGAAGCTTTCTTT. Its protein is CAIRDGFNTEAFF.

Regarding this clone: Other DNA variants within this sample encode the same CDR3. J is TRBJ2-7 and V is TRBV12-3 or TRBV12-4; D gene unclear. The CDR3 covers 13 residues. The V gene lost 6 bases and the J gene lost 1 base, with 10 bases spanning the gap. As DNA, the CDR3 is TGTGCCAGCAGCCCCGGCGGTTCCTACGAGCAGTACTTC. It is translated as CASSPGGSYEQYF.

The rearrangement joins TRBV25-1 to TRBJ1-6; 7 nucleotides match TRBD1. Losses at the gene ends were 3 bases for V and 7 bases for J; bases not matched to a gene: 9. CDR1 is MGHDK, CDR2 SYGVNS, per germline. This CDR3 is 16 amino acids long. CDR3 in DNA: TGTGCCAGCAGTGAGAGACAGGGAAGCTGGAATTCACCCCTCCACTTT. Translation: CASSERQGSWNSPLHF.

J is TRBJ2-3 and V is TRBV5-1; TRBD2 aligns across 10 bases. CDR3 length: 14 residues. Germline V gene lookup returns CDR1 SGHRS and CDR2 YFSETQ. Trimming cost V 4 bases and J 4 bases; bases outside gene matches: 3. In DNA, the CDR3 is TGCGCCAGCAGCGTAGCGGGGGGATCAGATACGCAGTATTTT. This sequence encodes CASSVAGGSDTQYF.

J is TRBJ2-7 and V is TRBV3-1 (or the pseudogene TRBV3-2); maybe TRBD1 (6 bases). V gave up 2 bases and J gave up 3 bases, with 14 bases separating them. The CDR3 length is 15 residues. In germline, CDR1 is LGHDT, CDR2 YNNKEL (reference sequence). The CDR3 DNA sequence: TGTGCCAGCAGCCAATCAGGGGCCCCCGGCTACGAGCAGTACTTC. Residues: CASSQSGAPGYEQYF.

The rearrangement joins TRBV5-1 to TRBJ1-1; tentative D call: TRBD1 (5 bases). V was shortened by 0 bases and J by 6 bases, with 9 bases between the two germline ends. The length of the CDR3 is 13 residues. The V gene's germline CDR1 is SGHRS and CDR2 YFSETQ. CDR3 in DNA: TGCGCCAGCAGCTTGGAGCAGGGACCTGAAGCTTTCTTT. Its translation is CASSLEQGPEAFF. Based on the CDR3 plus reference TRBV5-1 and TRBJ1-1, the full variable domain is KAGVTQTPRYLIKTRGQQVTLSCSPISGHRSVSWYQQTPGQGLQFLFEYFSETQRNKGNFPGRFSGRQFSNSRSEMNVSTLELGDSALYLCASSLEQGPEAFFGQGTRLTVV.

The genes are TRBV12-3 or TRBV12-4 and TRBJ2-5; D unresolved. V was cut by 2 bases and J by 4 bases, with 5 bases left in between. The CDR3 totals 12 residues. CDR3 in amino acids: CASSLISETQYF. Written as DNA, the CDR3 is TGTGCCAGCAGTTTAATTTCAGAGACCCAGTACTTC.

V gene TRBV6-5 combines with J gene TRBJ1-6, with a possible D match to TRBD1 (5 bases). The V end was cut by 6 bases, the J end by 3 bases, with 9 bases between. The CDR3 runs to 14 residues. Germline assignment: CDR1 MNHEY and CDR2 SVGAGI. The CDR3 here is CASRGPIYNSPLHF. The CDR3 coding sequence is TGTGCCAGCAGGGGACCGATCTATAATTCACCCCTCCACTTT.

This rearrangement joins TRBV7-9 to TRBJ2-7, with D perhaps matching TRBD2 (5 bases). From germline, CDR1 is SEHNR and CDR2 FQNEAQ (reference sequence). The CDR3 extends over 12 amino acids. With 1 base removed from V and 13 bases from J, the gap between germline ends came to 14 bases. CDR3 sequence (DNA): TGTGCCAGCAGCTTAGGTGAAGGGAGCCTCTACTTC. Amino acids: CASSLGEGSLYF.

The chain joins TRBV27 to TRBJ2-7; 10 nucleotides agree with TRBD2. Germline CDR1 is MNHEY and CDR2 is SMNVEV (reference sequence). The CDR3 covers 15 residues. Trimming cost V 4 bases and J 7 bases; bases outside gene matches: 10. The CDR3: CASSSSSGRNVEQYF. CDR3 nucleotide sequence: TGTGCCAGCAGTTCCTCTAGCGGGAGAAATGTTGAGCAGTACTTC.

This rearrangement joins TRBV4-1 to TRBJ1-6; D not resolved. The CDR3 runs to 16 residues. Germline V gives CDR1 MGHRA, CDR2 YSYEKL. V gave up 1 base and J gave up 0 bases, with 7 bases separating them. The CDR3 is CASSQGLTSYNSPLHF. The CDR3 DNA sequence: TGCGCCAGCAGCCAAGGTTTAACCTCCTATAATTCACCCCTCCACTTT.

The gene calls are TRBV3-1 (or the pseudogene TRBV3-2) and TRBJ1-6; 7 bases align to TRBD1. Trimming cost V 2 bases and J 0 bases; bases outside gene matches: 13. Germline CDR1 LGHDT, CDR2 YNNKEL (reference sequence). This CDR3 comprises 20 residues. In DNA form, the CDR3 reads TGTGCCAGCAGCCAACTAAGGACAGGTATGTGGAGCTCCTATAATTCACCCCTCCACTTT. Translating it yields CASSQLRTGMWSSYNSPLHF.

This clone was seen once. The same CDR3 is also encoded by other DNA sequences in this sample. V and J are TRBV5-1 and TRBJ2-7, with no clear D. The CDR3 is 14 amino acids. Germline V lookup: CDR1 SGHRS, CDR2 YFSETQ. V lost 0 bases, J lost 0 bases, and 7 bases lay in between. CDR3 sequence: CASSLGQSSYEQYF. DNA of the CDR3: TGCGCCAGCAGCTTGGGGCAGAGCTCCTACGAGCAGTACTTC.

V and J are TRBV5-4 and TRBJ2-7; TRBD2 aligns across 7 bases. Germline CDR1 reads SGHNT; CDR2 reads YYREEE (reference sequence). This CDR3 region has 13 residues. The trim removed 3 bases at V and 3 bases at J, leaving 3 bases unmatched. The chain's CDR3 is CASSSGGRYEQYF. The DNA for the CDR3 is TGTGCCAGCAGCTCGGGGGGTCGCTACGAGCAGTACTTC.

The chain is built from TRBV5-1 and TRBJ1-2; tentative D call: TRBD1 (5 bases). The CDR3 has 15 amino acids. CDR1 and CDR2 (germline): SGHRS, YFSETQ. V lost 5 bases, J lost 0 bases, and 14 bases lay in between. For the CDR3, the DNA is TGCGCCAGCAGGCCACTGGGGGACTCTAACTATGGCTACACCTTC. Translated, it gives CASRPLGDSNYGYTF.

This clone came up once. The chain couples TRBV11-2 to TRBJ2-7, with 8 bases aligning to TRBD2. The V gene's germline CDR1 is SGHAT and CDR2 FQNNGV. V dropped 5 bases and J dropped 4; count of bases not matched to a gene: 7. The CDR3 is 14 residues long. The CDR3 protein is CASSPGRAGYEQYF. The CDR3 DNA sequence: TGTGCCAGCAGCCCCGGGAGGGCAGGTTACGAGCAGTACTTC.

The chain joins TRBV11-2 to TRBJ1-1; D is unresolved. V lost 1 base, J lost 7 bases, and 10 bases lay in between. CDR3 length: 13 amino acids. In germline, CDR1 is SGHAT, CDR2 FQNNGV. The CDR3 DNA reads as TGTGCCAGCAGCTTAGTCCGGACGGTTGAAGCTTTCTTT. Encoded protein: CASSLVRTVEAFF. Using reference TRBV11-2 and TRBJ1-1 for the parts outside the CDR3, the full variable domain is EAGVAQSPRYKIIEKRQSVAFWCNPISGHATLYWYQQILGQGPKLLIQFQNNGVVDDSQLPKDRFSAERLKGVDSTLKIQPAKLEDSAVYLCASSLVRTVEAFFGQGTRLTVV.

This clone was detected only once. V and J are TRBV2 and TRBJ1-1, with TRBD1 as a possible D gene (5 bases). The CDR3 runs to 13 residues. CDR1 and CDR2 (germline): SNHLY, FYNNEI. Trimming took off 3 bases at V and 4 bases at J, with 9 bases between the two ends. CDR3 in amino acids: CASSDRGFTEAFF. Written as DNA, the CDR3 is TGTGCCAGCAGTGATCGGGGCTTCACTGAAGCTTTCTTT. The full variable domain, with the rest looked up from reference TRBV2 and TRBJ1-1, is EPEVTQTPSHQVTQMGQEVILRCVPISNHLYFYWYRQILGQKVEFLVSFYNNEISEKSEIFDDQFSVERPDGSNFTLKIRSTKLEDSAMYFCASSDRGFTEAFFGQGTRLTVV.

The CDR3 here is CASSLTRYEQYF. DNA of the CDR3: TGTGCCAGCTCTCTCACACGATACGAGCAGTACTTC. The chain recombines TRBV18 with TRBJ2-7; D is unclear. In germline, CDR1 is KGHSH, CDR2 LQKENI. The CDR3 loop spans 12 amino acids. Trimming stripped 6 bases from V and 4 bases from J, with 10 bases between. The variable domain in full, completed from reference TRBV18 and TRBJ2-7, reads NAGVMQNPRHLVRRRGQEARLRCSPMKGHSHVYWYRQLPEEGLKFMVYLQKENIIDESGMPKERFSAEFPKEGPSILRIQQVVRGDSAAYFCASSLTRYEQYFGPGTRLTVT.

The chain joins TRBV9 to TRBJ1-2; D is uncertain. Germline V gene lookup returns CDR1 SGDLS and CDR2 YYNGEE. The CDR3 loop spans 14 amino acids. Between the trimmed V and J ends, which lost 0 bases and 2 bases, there was a span of 8 bases. The CDR3 reads CASSVGPENYGYTF. CDR3 nucleotide sequence: TGTGCCAGCAGCGTAGGACCCGAAAACTATGGCTACACCTTC.

The CDR3 nucleotides are TGTGCCAGCAGGAAGGGAGATGCCGCAGATACGCAGTATTTT. Translation gives CASRKGDAADTQYF. The chain joins TRBV2 to TRBJ2-3; weak D call: TRBD2 (5 bases). From germline, CDR1 is SNHLY and CDR2 FYNNEI. V lost 6 bases and J 4 bases, leaving 14 bases between the germline ends. The CDR3 covers 14 residues.

This chain uses TRBV3-1 (or the pseudogene TRBV3-2) with TRBJ2-1, with no clear D. The CDR3 spans 16 residues. V lost 2 bases and J 7 bases, leaving 18 bases between the germline ends. CDR1 and CDR2 from the germline V gene are LGHDT and YNNKEL (reference sequence). CDR3 DNA sequence: TGTGCCAGCAGCCAAATCCTTCGTCTTAAGGAGAATGAGCAGTTCTTC. It translates to CASSQILRLKENEQFF.

This clone was observed once. V and J are TRBV19 and TRBJ2-7, with D perhaps being TRBD1 or TRBD2 (5 bases each). This CDR3 is 14 amino acids long. V was shortened by 5 bases and J by 3 bases, with 14 bases between the two germline ends. The germline V gene encodes CDR1 LNHDA and CDR2 SQIVND (reference sequence). CDR3 loop: CASSQQGRDYEQYF. In DNA form, the CDR3 reads TGTGCCAGTAGTCAGCAGGGCCGGGACTACGAGCAGTACTTC.

The chain employs TRBV7-8 and TRBJ1-5; 9 bases agree with TRBD1. Trimming removed 5 bases from V and 4 bases from J; junction bases left unmatched: 6. CDR1 SGHVS and CDR2 FQNEAQ come from the germline V gene. This CDR3 contains 15 residues. The CDR3 loop reads CASSLGQGKNQPQHF. In nucleotides, the CDR3 is TGTGCCAGCAGCCTTGGACAGGGGAAGAATCAGCCCCAGCATTTT.

The J gene is TRBJ1-4, the V gene TRBV5-1; 8 nucleotides line up with TRBD1. Trimming at V came to 0 bases and at J to 5 bases, leaving 0 bases not matched to a gene. The CDR3 runs 14 residues. Germline CDR1 reads SGHRS; CDR2 reads YFSETQ. The CDR3 here is CASSLDRGNEKLFF. CDR3 DNA sequence: TGCGCCAGCAGCTTGGACAGGGGGAATGAAAAACTGTTTTTT.